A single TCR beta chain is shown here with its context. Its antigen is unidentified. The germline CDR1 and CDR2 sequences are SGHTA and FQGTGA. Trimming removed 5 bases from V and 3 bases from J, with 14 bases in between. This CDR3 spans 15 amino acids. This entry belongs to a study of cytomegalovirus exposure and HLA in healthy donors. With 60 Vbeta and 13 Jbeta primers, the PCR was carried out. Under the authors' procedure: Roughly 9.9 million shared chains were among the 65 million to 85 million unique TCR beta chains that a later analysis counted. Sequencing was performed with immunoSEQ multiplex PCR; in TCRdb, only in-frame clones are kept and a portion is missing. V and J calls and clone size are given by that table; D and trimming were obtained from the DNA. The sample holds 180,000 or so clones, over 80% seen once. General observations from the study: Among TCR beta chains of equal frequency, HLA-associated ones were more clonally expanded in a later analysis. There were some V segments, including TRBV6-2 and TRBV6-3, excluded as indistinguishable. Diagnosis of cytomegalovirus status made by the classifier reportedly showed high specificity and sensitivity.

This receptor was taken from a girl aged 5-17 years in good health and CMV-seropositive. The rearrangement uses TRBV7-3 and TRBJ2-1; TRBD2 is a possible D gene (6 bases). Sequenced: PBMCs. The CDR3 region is CASSPQEGNYNEQFF. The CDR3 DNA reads TGTGCCAGCAGCCCACAGGAGGGAAACTACAATGAGCAGTTCTTC.